Listed below are T cell receptor beta chains from one sample, sequenced in a study of blood T cell repertoires in COVID-19. Measured with immunoSEQ multiplex PCR; TCRdb has only the in-frame clones, and not every one. The sample lists about 93,000 clones, 80% occurring once. Material for sequencing was peripheral blood. The receptors stem from a human donor in a cohort sampled during active COVID-19. The CDR3 runs from the conserved cysteine through the conserved F or W. Fields, in order: clone size, V gene, J gene, D gene, CDR3 DNA, CDR3 protein. The D gene is left open where the match is weak. Clone size is stated in some rows and not others, as once, few, many or a class when expanded.

.	TRBV28	TRBJ1-2	TRBD1	TGTGCCAGCAGTTTAGGCGGGACAGGAACACCTTATGGCTACACCTTC	CASSLGGTGTPYGYTF
.	TRBV5-1	TRBJ2-1	TRBD2	TGCGCCAGCAGCTTGGGTCCAGCGGGGGGCCCCAATGAGCAGTTCTTC	CASSLGPAGGPNEQFF
.	TRBV28	TRBJ2-7	.	TGTGCCAGCAGTTTATCCGGGGCAGGGGCCCGCGAGCAGTACTTC	CASSLSGAGAREQYF
.	TRBV3-1/TRBV3-2	TRBJ2-3	TRBD1	TGTGCCAGCAGCCGGGCAGGGACAGGGGCTACGCAGTATTTT	CASSRAGTGATQYF
many	TRBV6-5	TRBJ2-3	.	TGTGCCAGCAGTTACAGGGCGGGAGATACGCAGTATTTT	CASSYRAGDTQYF
.	TRBV10-2	TRBJ2-5	TRBD2	TGCGCCAGCCGGGCGGGGGGGCCTGGGACCCAGTACTTC	CASRAGGPGTQYF
.	TRBV6-5	TRBJ2-5	TRBD1	TGTGCCAGCAGGTCAACAGGGGTCGAGACCCAGTACTTC	CASRSTGVETQYF
.	TRBV5-4	TRBJ2-5	.	TGTGCCAGCAGCTTGACGGGAAGGGGAGGAGGAGAGACCCAGTACTTC	CASSLTGRGGGETQYF
.	TRBV27	TRBJ1-5	.	TGTGCCAGCAGTTTGGGGGGATGGGGTCAGCCCCAGCATTTT	CASSLGGWGQPQHF
.	TRBV28	TRBJ1-3	TRBD1	TGTGCCAGCAGCCTTGACAGGGTTGTGAACACCATATATTTT	CASSLDRVVNTIYF
few	TRBV18	TRBJ2-7	.	TGTGCCAGCACGCTCTTGACGTCCGGGGACGAGCAGTACTTC	CASTLLTSGDEQYF
.	TRBV5-4	TRBJ2-5	TRBD1	TGTGCCAGCAGCCGAGGACAGGGGACGGAGACCCAGTACTTC	CASSRGQGTETQYF
many	TRBV4-1	TRBJ1-4	.	TGCGCCAGCAGCCAAGAGACGACAGCGGGGCGTGAAAAACTGTTTTTT	CASSQETTAGREKLFF
.	TRBV5-4	TRBJ1-2	TRBD1	TGTGCCAGCCGCTCAAGGACAGGGACCTTGGACTACACCTTC	CASRSRTGTLDYTF
.	TRBV7-2	TRBJ1-2	.	TGTGCCAGCAGCTCCGGGGGATTAGCTAACTATGGCTACACCTTC	CASSSGGLANYGYTF
.	TRBV7-9	TRBJ1-1	TRBD1	TGTGCCAGCAGCCTGGGACAGGCGAGGAACACTGAAGCTTTCTTT	CASSLGQARNTEAFF
.	TRBV4-2	TRBJ2-1	TRBD2	TGTGCCAGCAGTCTTAGCGGGAGCTCCAACAATGAGCAGTTCTTC	CASSLSGSSNNEQFF
.	TRBV9	TRBJ2-3	.	TGTGCCAGCAGTCACGGGAGCGGTGCTAGCACAGATACGCAGTATTTT	CASSHGSGASTDTQYF
.	TRBV18	TRBJ1-2	.	TGTGCCAGCTCAACGACAGTCGGCTATGGCTACACCTTC	CASSTTVGYGYTF
many	TRBV19	TRBJ1-6	.	TGTGCCAGTAGTCCAGTGACAGGTACGGCTTCACCCCTCCACTTT	CASSPVTGTASPLHF